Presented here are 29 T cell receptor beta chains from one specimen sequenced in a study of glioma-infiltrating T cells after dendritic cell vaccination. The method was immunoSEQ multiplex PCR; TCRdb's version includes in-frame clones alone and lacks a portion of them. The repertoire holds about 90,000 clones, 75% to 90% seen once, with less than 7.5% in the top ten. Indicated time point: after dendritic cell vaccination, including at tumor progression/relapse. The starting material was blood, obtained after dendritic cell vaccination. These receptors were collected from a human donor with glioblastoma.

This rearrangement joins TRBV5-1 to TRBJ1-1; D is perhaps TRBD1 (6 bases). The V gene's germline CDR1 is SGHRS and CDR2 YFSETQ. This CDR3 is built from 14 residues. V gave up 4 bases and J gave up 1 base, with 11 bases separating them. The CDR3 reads CASSPLGANTEAFF. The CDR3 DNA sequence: TGCGCCAGCAGCCCCCTGGGGGCGAACACTGAAGCTTTCTTT.

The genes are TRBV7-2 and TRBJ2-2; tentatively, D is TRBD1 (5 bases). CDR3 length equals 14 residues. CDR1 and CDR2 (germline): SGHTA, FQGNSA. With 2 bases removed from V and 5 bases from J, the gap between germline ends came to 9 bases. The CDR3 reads CASSLQGSTGELFF. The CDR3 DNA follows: TGTGCCAGCAGCTTACAGGGATCTACCGGGGAGCTGTTTTTT. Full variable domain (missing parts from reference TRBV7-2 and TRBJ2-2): GAGVSQSPSNKVTEKGKDVELRCDPISGHTALYWYRQSLGQGLEFLIYFQGNSAPDKSGLPSDRFSAERTGGSVSTLTIQRTQQEDSAVYLCASSLQGSTGELFFGEGSRLTVL.

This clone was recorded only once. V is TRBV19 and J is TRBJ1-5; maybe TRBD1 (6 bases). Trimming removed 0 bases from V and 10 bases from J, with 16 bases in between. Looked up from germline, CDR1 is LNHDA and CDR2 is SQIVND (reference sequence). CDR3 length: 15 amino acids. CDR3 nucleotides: TGTGCCAGTAGTATAGATACAGGGATCTCCAGCCCCCAGCATTTT. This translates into CASSIDTGISSPQHF.

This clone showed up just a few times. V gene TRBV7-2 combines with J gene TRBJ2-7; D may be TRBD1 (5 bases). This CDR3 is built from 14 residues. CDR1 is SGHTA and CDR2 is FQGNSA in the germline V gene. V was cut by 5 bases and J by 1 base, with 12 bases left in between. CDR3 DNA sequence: TGTGCCAGCAGCCACAGACAGAAATCCTACGAGCAGTACTTC. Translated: CASSHRQKSYEQYF.

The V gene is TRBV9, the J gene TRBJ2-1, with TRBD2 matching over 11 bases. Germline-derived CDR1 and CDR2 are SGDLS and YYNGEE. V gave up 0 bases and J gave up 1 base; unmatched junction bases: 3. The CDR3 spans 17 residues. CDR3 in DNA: TGTGCCAGCAGCGTAGCTGCTAGCGGGGGGTCCTACAATGAGCAGTTCTTC. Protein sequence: CASSVAASGGSYNEQFF. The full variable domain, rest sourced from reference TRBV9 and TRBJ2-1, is DSGVTQTPKHLITATGQRVTLRCSPRSGDLSVYWYQQSLDQGLQFLIQYYNGEERAKGNILERFSAQQFPDLHSELNLSSLELGDSALYFCASSVAASGGSYNEQFFGPGTRLTVL.

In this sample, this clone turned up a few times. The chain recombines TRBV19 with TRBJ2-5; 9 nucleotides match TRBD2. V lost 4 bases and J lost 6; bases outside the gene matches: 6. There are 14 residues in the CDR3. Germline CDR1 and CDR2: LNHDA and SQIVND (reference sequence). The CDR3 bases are TGTGCCAGTAGTAGCGGGGGGGCCGCAAAGACCCAGTACTTC. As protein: CASSSGGAAKTQYF.

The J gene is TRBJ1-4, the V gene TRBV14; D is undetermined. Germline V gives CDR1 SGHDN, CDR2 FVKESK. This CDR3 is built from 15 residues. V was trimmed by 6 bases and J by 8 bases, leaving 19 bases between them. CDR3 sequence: CASRQRSLGGEKLFF. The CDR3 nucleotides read TGTGCCAGCAGGCAACGCAGCCTCGGAGGGGAAAAACTGTTTTTT.

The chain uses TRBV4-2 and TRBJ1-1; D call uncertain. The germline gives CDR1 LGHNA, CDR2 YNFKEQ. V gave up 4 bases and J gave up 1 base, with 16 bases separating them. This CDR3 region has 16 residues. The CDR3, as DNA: TGTGCCAGCAGCCGGAGGGCTGGGGTCGGGAACACTGAAGCTTTCTTT. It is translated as CASSRRAGVGNTEAFF.

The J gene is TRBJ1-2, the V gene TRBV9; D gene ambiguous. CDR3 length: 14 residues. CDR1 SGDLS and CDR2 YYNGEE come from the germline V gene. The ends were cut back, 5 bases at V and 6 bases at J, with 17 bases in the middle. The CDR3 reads CASSPGRGKDGYTF. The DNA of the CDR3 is TGTGCCAGCAGTCCGGGTCGGGGAAAGGATGGCTACACCTTC.

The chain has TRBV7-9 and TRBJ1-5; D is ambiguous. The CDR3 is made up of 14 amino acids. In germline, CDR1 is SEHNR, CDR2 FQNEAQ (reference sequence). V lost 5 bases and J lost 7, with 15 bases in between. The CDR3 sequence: CASSPAGLGQPQHF. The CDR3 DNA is TGTGCCAGCAGCCCGGCGGGGTTAGGACAGCCCCAGCATTTT.

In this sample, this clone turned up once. The DNA of the CDR3 is TGTGCCAGCAGCTTATTTTACAGGGACGTAGGCTATGGCTACACCTTC. Its translation is CASSLFYRDVGYGYTF. The chain is built from TRBV7-2 and TRBJ1-2, with a tentative D call TRBD1 (6 bases). The CDR3 is 16 amino acids. V was cut by 2 bases and J by 4 bases, with 17 bases left in between. Germline V gene data show CDR1 as SGHTA and CDR2 as FQGNSA.

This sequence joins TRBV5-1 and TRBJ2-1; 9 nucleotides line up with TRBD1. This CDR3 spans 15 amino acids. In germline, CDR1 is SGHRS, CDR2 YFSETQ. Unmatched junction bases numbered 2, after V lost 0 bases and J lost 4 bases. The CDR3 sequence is CASSLGQGGYNEQFF. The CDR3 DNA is TGCGCCAGCAGCTTGGGACAGGGGGGTTACAATGAGCAGTTCTTC.

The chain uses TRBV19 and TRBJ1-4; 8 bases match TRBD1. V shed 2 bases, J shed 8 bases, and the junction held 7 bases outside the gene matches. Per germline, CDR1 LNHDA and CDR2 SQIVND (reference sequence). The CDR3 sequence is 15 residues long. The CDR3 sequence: CASSIRTGFDEKLFF. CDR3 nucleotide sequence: TGTGCCAGTAGTATAAGGACAGGGTTTGACGAAAAACTGTTTTTT.

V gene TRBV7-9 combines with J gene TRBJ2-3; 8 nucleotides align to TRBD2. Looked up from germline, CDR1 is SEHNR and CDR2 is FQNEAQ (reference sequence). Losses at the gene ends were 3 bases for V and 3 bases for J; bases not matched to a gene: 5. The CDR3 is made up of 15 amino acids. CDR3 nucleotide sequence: TGTGCCAGCAGCTTCCCCCCGGGAGGGACAGATACGCAGTATTTT. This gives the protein CASSFPPGGTDTQYF.

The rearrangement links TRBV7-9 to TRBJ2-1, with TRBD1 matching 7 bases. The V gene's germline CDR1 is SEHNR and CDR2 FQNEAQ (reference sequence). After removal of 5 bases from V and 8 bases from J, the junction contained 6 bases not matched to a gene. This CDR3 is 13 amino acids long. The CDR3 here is CASSKYTGDEQFF. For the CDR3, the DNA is TGTGCCAGCAGCAAGTATACAGGGGATGAGCAGTTCTTC.

Here the CDR3 reads CASSDEIGGNTEAFF. The DNA for the CDR3 is TGTGCCAGCAGTGATGAAATAGGGGGAAACACTGAAGCTTTCTTT. The chain is built from TRBV2 and TRBJ1-1, with D possibly TRBD1 on 6 matching bases. Trimming shortened V by 3 bases and J by 2 bases, and 13 bases separated the two germline ends. This CDR3 is 15 amino acids long. Looked up from germline, CDR1 is SNHLY and CDR2 is FYNNEI.

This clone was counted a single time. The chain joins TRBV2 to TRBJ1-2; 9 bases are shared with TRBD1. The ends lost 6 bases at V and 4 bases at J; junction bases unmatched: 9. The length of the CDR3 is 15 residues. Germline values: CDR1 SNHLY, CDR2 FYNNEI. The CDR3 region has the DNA TGTGCCAGCAGCGCGGGACAGGGTTCCATCTATGGCTACACCTTC. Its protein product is CASSAGQGSIYGYTF.

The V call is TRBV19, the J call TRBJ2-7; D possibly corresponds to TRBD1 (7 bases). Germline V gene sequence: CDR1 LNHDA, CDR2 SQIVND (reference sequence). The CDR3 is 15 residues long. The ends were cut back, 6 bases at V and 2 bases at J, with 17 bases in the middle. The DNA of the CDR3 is TGTGCCAGTAGCCCCAGACAGGGAGGCGCCTACGAGCAGTACTTC. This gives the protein CASSPRQGGAYEQYF.

CDR3 coding DNA: TGCGCCAGCAGCCAGGAAATCCAAGACACAGATACGCAGTATTTT. This encodes CASSQEIQDTDTQYF. This sequence joins TRBV5-1 and TRBJ2-3; D is unclear. The CDR3 totals 15 residues. From germline, CDR1 is SGHRS and CDR2 YFSETQ. The V end was cut by 4 bases, the J end by 2 bases, with 14 bases between.

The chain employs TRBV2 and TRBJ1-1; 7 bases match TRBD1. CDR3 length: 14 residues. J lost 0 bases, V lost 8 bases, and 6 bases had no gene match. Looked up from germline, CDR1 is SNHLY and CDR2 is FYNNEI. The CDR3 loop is CASGDRDLNTEAFF. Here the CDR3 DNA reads TGTGCCAGCGGAGACAGGGATTTGAACACTGAAGCTTTCTTT.

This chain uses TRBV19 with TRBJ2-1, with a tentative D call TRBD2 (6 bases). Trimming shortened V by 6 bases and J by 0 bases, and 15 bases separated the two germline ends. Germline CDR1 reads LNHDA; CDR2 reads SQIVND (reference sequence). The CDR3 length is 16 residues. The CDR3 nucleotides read TGTGCCAGTAGGAGCTACAGTAGCGGCTCCTACAATGAGCAGTTCTTC. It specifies CASRSYSSGSYNEQFF.

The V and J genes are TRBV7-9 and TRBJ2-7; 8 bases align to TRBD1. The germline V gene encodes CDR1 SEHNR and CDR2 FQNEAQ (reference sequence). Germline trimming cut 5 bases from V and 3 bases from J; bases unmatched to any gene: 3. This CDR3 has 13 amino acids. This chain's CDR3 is CASSVGQGYEQYF. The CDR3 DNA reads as TGTGCCAGCAGCGTTGGACAGGGCTACGAGCAGTACTTC.

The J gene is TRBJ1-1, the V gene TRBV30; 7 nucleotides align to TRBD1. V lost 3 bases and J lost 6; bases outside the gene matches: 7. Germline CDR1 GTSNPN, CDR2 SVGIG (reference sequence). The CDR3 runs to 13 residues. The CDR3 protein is CAWREEGASEAFF. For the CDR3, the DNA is TGTGCCTGGAGAGAGGAGGGGGCGTCTGAAGCTTTCTTT.

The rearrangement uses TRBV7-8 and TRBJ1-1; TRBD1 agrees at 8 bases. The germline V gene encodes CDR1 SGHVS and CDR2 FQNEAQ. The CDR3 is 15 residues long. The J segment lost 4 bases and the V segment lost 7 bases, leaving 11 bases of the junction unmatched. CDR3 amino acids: CASTTPTTGVTEAFF. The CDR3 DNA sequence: TGTGCCAGCACCACTCCGACGACAGGGGTCACTGAAGCTTTCTTT.

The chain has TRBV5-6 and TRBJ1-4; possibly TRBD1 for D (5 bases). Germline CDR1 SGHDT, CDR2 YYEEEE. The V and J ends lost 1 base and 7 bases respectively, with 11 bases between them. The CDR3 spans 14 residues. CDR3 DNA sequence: TGTGCCAGCAGCTTGAAGGGGTTTGGTGAAAAACTGTTTTTT. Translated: CASSLKGFGEKLFF.

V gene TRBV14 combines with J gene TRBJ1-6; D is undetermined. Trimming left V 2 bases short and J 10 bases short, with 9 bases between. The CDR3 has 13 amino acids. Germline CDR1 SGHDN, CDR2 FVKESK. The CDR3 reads CASSQMAGSPLHF. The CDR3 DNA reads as TGTGCCAGCAGCCAAATGGCGGGATCACCCCTCCACTTT.

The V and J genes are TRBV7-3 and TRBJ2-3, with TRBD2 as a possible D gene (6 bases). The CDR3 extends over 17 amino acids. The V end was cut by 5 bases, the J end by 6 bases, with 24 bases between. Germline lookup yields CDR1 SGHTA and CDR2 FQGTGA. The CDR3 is CASSQPQERAYEDTQYF. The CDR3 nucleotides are TGTGCCAGCAGCCAACCCCAAGAGCGGGCCTACGAGGATACGCAGTATTTT.

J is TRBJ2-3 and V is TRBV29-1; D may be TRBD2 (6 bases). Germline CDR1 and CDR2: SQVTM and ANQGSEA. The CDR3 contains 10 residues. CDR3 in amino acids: CSGTLDTQYF. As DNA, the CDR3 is TGCAGTGGGACTCTGGATACGCAGTATTTT.

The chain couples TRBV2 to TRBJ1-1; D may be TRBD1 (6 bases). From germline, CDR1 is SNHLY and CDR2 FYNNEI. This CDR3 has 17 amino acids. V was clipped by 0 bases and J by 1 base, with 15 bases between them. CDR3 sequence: CASSEAGAGTPNTEAFF. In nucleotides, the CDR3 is TGTGCCAGCAGTGAAGCAGGAGCCGGGACACCGAACACTGAAGCTTTCTTT.